This is a list of T cell receptor beta chains from one sample in a study of identical twins. TCRdb called the 5' RACE reads again in MiXCR, with one record for every CDR3 protein. The sample carries around 140,000 distinct CDR3 sequences, 3% to 4.5% recorded once. The sequencing input was memory T cells sorted from blood. The receptors were gathered from a man younger than 30 in good health. The CDR3 runs from the conserved cysteine through the conserved F or W. Fields, in order: clone size, V gene, J gene, D gene, CDR3 DNA, CDR3 protein. The D gene is left open where the match is weak. Clone size, where shown, is once, few, many, or a class for clones that have expanded.

clone size: many; V gene: TRBV28; J gene: TRBJ1-1; D gene: NA; CDR3 DNA: TGTGCCAGCAGTTATGCAGGGGTGAACACTGAAGCTTTCTTT; CDR3 protein: CASSYAGVNTEAFF
clone size: many; V gene: TRBV20-1; J gene: TRBJ2-1; D gene: TRBD2; CDR3 DNA: TGCAGTGCTAGAAGCCGGACTAGCGGTTTTGAGCAGTTCTTC; CDR3 protein: CSARSRTSGFEQFF
clone size: many; V gene: TRBV7-6; J gene: TRBJ2-7; D gene: TRBD1; CDR3 DNA: TGTGCCAGCAGCTTAGCCCCGGGACAGGGGGCCTACGAGCAGTACTTC; CDR3 protein: CASSLAPGQGAYEQYF
clone size: many; V gene: TRBV3-1; J gene: TRBJ2-2; D gene: TRBD2; CDR3 DNA: TGTGCCAGCAGCCTAGGGACGAGGACTAGACTAGTCGGGGAGCTGTTTTTT; CDR3 protein: CASSLGTRTRLVGELFF
clone size: many; V gene: TRBV5-1; J gene: TRBJ1-1; D gene: TRBD1; CDR3 DNA: TGCGCCAGCAGCTTGATCGACAGGGCTGAAGCTTTCTTT; CDR3 protein: CASSLIDRAEAFF
clone size: many; V gene: TRBV7-2; J gene: TRBJ2-7; D gene: NA; CDR3 DNA: TGTGCCAGCAGCGGCCGTAGCGCCGAGCAGTACTTC; CDR3 protein: CASSGRSAEQYF
clone size: many; V gene: TRBV19; J gene: TRBJ1-1; D gene: NA; CDR3 DNA: TGTGCCAGTAGTAATGGCAGGGAATTCACTGAAGCTTTCTTT; CDR3 protein: CASSNGREFTEAFF
clone size: many; V gene: TRBV28; J gene: TRBJ1-1; D gene: TRBD1; CDR3 DNA: TGTGCCAGCAGTTCGCCGACAGGGCCGAACACTGAAGCTTTCTTT; CDR3 protein: CASSSPTGPNTEAFF
clone size: many; V gene: TRBV5-1; J gene: TRBJ2-1; D gene: NA; CDR3 DNA: TGCGCCAGCAGCCACAGGGGAGGCTCAGAGTTCTTC; CDR3 protein: CASSHRGGSEFF
clone size: many; V gene: TRBV20-1; J gene: TRBJ2-3; D gene: TRBD2; CDR3 DNA: TGCAGTGCTAGAACTAGCGGACTCATGAATACGCAGTATTTT; CDR3 protein: CSARTSGLMNTQYF
clone size: many; V gene: TRBV14; J gene: TRBJ2-1; D gene: NA; CDR3 DNA: TGTGCCAGCAGCCAATTACTTCGCGGGGATGCCTACAATGAGCAGTTCTTC; CDR3 protein: CASSQLLRGDAYNEQFF
clone size: NA; V gene: TRBV2; J gene: TRBJ1-5; D gene: TRBD1; CDR3 DNA: TGTGCCAGCGGCGACAGGGGCGCGAGCAATCAGCCCCAGCATTTT; CDR3 protein: CASGDRGASNQPQHF
clone size: few; V gene: TRBV20-1; J gene: TRBJ1-3; D gene: NA; CDR3 DNA: TGCAGTGCCCTGACTCTTAGCTCTGGAAACACCATATATTTT; CDR3 protein: CSALTLSSGNTIYF